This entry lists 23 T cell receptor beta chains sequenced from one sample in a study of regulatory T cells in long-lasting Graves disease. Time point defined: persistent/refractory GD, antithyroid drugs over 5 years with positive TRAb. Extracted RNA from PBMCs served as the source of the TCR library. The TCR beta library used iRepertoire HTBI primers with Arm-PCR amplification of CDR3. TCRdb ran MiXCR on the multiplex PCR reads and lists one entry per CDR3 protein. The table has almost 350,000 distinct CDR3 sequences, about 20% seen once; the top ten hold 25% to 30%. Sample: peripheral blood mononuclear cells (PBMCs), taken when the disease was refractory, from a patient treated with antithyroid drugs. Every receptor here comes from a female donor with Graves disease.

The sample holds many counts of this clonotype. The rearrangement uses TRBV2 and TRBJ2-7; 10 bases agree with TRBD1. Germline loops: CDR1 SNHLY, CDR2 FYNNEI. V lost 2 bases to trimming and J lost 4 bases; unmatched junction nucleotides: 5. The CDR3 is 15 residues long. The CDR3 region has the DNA TGTGCCAGCAGTGAAACCGGGACAGGGGAGTACGAGCAGTACTTC. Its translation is CASSETGTGEYEQYF.

This chain's CDR3 is CASSAPGTGGTIYF. The CDR3 nucleotides are TGTGCCAGCAGCGCCCCGGGGACAGGCGGCACCATATATTTT. The chain couples TRBV9 to TRBJ1-3; 8 nucleotides agree with TRBD1. V lost 3 bases, J lost 9 bases, and 8 bases stayed unmatched. Germline V gene lookup returns CDR1 SGDLS and CDR2 YYNGEE. The CDR3 covers 14 residues.

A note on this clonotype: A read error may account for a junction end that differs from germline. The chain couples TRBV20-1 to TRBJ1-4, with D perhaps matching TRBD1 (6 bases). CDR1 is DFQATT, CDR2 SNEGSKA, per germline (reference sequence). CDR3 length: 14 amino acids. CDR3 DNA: TGCAGTGCTAGAGTTGGAACAGGGAATGAAGAACTGTTTTTT. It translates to CSARVGTGNEELFF.

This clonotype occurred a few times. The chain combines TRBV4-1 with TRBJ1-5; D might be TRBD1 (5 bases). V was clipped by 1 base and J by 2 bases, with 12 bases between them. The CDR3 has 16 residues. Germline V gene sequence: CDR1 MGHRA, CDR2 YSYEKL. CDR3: CASSQATVSGNQPQHF. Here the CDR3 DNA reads TGCGCCAGCAGCCAAGCGACAGTGAGTGGCAATCAGCCCCAGCATTTT.

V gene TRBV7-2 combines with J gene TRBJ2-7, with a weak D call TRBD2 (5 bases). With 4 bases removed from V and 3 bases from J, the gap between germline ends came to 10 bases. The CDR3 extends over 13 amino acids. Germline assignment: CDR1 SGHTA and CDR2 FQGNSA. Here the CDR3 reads CASSYGLGYEQYF. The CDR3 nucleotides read TGTGCCAGCAGCTACGGACTGGGCTACGAGCAGTACTTC.

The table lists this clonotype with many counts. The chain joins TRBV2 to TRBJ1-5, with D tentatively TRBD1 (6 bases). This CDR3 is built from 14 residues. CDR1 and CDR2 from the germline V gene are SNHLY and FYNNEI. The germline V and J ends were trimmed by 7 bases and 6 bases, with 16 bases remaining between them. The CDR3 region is CASKLTGSGQPQHF. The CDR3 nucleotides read TGTGCCAGCAAGCTAACAGGGTCGGGTCAGCCCCAGCATTTT. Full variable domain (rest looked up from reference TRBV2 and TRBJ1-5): EPEVTQTPSHQVTQMGQEVILRCVPISNHLYFYWYRQILGQKVEFLVSFYNNEISEKSEIFDDQFSVERPDGSNFTLKIRSTKLEDSAMYFCASKLTGSGQPQHFGDGTRLSIL.

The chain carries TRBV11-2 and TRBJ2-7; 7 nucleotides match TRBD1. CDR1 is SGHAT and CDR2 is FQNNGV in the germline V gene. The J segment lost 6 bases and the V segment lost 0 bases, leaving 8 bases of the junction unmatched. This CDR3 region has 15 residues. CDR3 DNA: TGTGCCAGCAGCTTAGACGGACAGGAAAAGCTCGAGCAGTACTTC. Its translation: CASSLDGQEKLEQYF.

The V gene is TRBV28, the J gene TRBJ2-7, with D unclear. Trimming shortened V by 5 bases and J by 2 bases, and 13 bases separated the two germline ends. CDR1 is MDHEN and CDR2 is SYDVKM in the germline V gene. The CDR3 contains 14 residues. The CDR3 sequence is CASSPRGRAYEQYF. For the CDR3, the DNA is TGTGCCAGCAGTCCTCGAGGACGCGCCTACGAGCAGTACTTC.

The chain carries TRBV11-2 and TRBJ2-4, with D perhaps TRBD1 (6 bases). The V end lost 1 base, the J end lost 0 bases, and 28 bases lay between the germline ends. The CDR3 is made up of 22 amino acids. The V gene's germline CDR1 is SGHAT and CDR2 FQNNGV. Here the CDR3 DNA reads TGTGCCAGCAGCTTAGGTCCCCTATCCAGAGCCAGGGGATACTTAGCCAAAAACATTCAGTACTTC. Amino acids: CASSLGPLSRARGYLAKNIQYF.

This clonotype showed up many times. The CDR3 nucleotides are TGTGCCTGGGGGACTAGCGGGAGACAGGAGACCCAGTACTTC. This sequence encodes CAWGTSGRQETQYF. This chain connects TRBV30 to TRBJ2-5; TRBD2 aligns across 14 bases. Germline CDR1 is GTSNPN and CDR2 is SVGIG (reference sequence). This CDR3 region has 14 residues. The V and J ends lost 5 bases and 5 bases, in that order; junction bases with no gene match: 4.

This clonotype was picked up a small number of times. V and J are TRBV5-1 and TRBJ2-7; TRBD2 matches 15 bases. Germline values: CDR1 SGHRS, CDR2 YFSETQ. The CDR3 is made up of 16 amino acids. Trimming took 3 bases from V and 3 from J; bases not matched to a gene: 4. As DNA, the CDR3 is TGCGCCAGCAGCTGGACTAGCGGGAGGGGCCTCTACGAGCAGTACTTC. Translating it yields CASSWTSGRGLYEQYF.

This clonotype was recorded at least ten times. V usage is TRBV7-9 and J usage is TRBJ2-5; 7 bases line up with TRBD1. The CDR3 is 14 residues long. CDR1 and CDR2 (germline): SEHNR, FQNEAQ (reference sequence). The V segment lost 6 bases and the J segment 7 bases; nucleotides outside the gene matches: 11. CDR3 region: CASSPQGKAGTQYF. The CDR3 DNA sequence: TGTGCCAGCAGTCCACAGGGGAAGGCGGGGACCCAGTACTTC.

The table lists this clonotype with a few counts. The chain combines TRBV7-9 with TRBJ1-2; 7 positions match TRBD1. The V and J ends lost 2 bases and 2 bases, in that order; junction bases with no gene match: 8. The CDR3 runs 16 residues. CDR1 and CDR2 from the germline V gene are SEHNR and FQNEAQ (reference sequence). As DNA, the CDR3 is TGTGCCAGCAGCTTATCCGAATCGACAGGGAACTATGGCTACACCTTC. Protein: CASSLSESTGNYGYTF.

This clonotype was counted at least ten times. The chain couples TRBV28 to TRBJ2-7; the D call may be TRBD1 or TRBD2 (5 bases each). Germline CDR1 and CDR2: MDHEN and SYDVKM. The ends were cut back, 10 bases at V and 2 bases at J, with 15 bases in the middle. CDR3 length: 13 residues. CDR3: CATRPGPTYEQYF. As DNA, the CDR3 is TGTGCCACCAGACCGGGACCCACCTACGAGCAGTACTTC.

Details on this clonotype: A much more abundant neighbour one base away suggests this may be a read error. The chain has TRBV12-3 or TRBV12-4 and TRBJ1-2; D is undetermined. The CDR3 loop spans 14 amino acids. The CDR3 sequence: CASSLGGGIYDYTF. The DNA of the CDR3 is TGTGCCAGCAGTTTAGGTGGAGGAATCTATGACTACACCTTC.

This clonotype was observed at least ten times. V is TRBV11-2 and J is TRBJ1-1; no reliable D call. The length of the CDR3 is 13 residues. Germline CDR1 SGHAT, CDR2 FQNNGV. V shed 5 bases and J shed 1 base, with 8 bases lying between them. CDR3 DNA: TGTGCCAGCAGCCGCGACACGAACACTGAAGCTTTCTTT. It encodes CASSRDTNTEAFF.

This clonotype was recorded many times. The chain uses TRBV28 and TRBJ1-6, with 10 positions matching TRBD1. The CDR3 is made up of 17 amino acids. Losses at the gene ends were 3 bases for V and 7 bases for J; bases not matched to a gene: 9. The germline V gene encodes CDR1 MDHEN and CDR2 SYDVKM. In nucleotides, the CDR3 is TGTGCCAGCAGTTTCCCCCATTTGGGACAGGGGAATTCACCCCTCCACTTT. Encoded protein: CASSFPHLGQGNSPLHF.

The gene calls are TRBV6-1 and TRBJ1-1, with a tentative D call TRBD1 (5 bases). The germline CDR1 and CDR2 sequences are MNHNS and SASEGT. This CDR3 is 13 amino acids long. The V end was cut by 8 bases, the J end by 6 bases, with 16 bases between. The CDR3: CASSGAGLSEAFF. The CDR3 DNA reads TGTGCCAGCTCCGGAGCGGGGCTGTCTGAAGCTTTCTTT.

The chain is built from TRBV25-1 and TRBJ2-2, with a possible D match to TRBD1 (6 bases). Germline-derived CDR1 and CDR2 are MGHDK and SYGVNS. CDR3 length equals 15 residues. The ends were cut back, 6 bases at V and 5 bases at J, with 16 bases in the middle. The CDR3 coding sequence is TGTGCCAGCAGCTCGGGGACATCGGTTACCGGGGAGCTGTTTTTT. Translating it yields CASSSGTSVTGELFF. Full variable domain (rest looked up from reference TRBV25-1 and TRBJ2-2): EADIYQTPRYLVIGTGKKITLECSQTMGHDKMYWYQQDPGMELHLIHYSYGVNSTEKGDLSSESTVSRIRTEHFPLTLESARPSHTSQYLCASSSGTSVTGELFFGEGSRLTVL.

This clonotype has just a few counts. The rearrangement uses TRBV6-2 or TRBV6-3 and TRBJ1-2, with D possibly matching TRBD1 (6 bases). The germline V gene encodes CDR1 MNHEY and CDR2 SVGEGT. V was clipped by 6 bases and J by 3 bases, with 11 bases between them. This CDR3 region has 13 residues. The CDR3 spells CASSYRTDYGYTF. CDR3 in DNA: TGTGCCAGCAGCTACCGGACAGACTATGGCTACACCTTC.

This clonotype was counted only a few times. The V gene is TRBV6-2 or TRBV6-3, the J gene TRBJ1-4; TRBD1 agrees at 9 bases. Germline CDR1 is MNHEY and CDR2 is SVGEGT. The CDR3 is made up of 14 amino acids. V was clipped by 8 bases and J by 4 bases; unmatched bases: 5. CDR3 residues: CASGGDRDNEKLFF. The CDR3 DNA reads TGTGCCAGCGGAGGGGACAGGGATAATGAAAAACTGTTTTTT.

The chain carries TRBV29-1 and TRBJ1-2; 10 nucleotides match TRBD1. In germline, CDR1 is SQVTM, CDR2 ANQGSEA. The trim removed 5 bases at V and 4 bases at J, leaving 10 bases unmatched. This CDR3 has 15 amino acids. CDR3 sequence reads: CSVKPGQGLLYGYTF. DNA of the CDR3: TGCAGCGTTAAACCGGGACAGGGGCTCCTCTATGGCTACACCTTC.

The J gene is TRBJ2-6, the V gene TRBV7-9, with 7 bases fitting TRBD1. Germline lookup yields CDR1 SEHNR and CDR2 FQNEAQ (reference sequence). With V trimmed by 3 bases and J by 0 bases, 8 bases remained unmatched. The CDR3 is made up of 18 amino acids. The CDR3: CASSFRGQHYSGANVLTF. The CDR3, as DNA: TGTGCCAGCAGCTTTAGGGGACAGCACTACTCTGGGGCCAACGTCCTGACTTTC.